The clone carrying this TCR beta chain was seen a single time. These data are taken from a study of blood T cell repertoires in COVID-19. Study-level information: The samples span acute and convalescent COVID-19 from the United States, Italy and Spain. Sample material is recorded as cDNA or gDNA derived from T cells, B-cell-depleted T cells, or PBMCs.

The CDR3 loop spans 14 amino acids. Looked up from germline, CDR1 is PRHDT and CDR2 is FYEKMQ (reference sequence). Trimming stripped 5 bases from V and 1 base from J, with 11 bases between. As originally analysed: Estimation of nucleated cell counts relied on the amplification of reference gene primers. Profiling relied on immunoSEQ multiplex PCR, and the TCRdb table lists in-frame clones only, not all of them. V, J and clone size reflect that table, while D and trimming were determined from the DNA. The sample consists of 180,000 or so clones, about 88% of them appearing once. The sequencing sample was made of peripheral blood. The source is a woman older than 75 in a cohort sampled during active or convalescent COVID-19. The chain combines TRBV13 with TRBJ1-2; weak D call: TRBD1 (6 bases). CDR3: CASSAEQGNYGYTF. The DNA for the CDR3 is TGTGCCAGCAGCGCAGAACAGGGTAACTATGGCTACACCTTC.